Shown below are 32 T cell receptor beta chains from a single sample sequenced in a study of beta chain features in type 1 diabetes. Findings of the study overall: Shortening that was moderate but significant affected the TCRB CDR3s of Type 1 diabetes patients in all four CD4+ subsets.

Sequenced material consisted of expressed TCRB transcripts (all of the isolated RNA was reverse transcribed). Profiling relied on immunoSEQ multiplex PCR, and the TCRdb table lists in-frame clones only, not all of them. The profile shows around 260,000 clones, 24% of them singletons. For these receptors, no antigen is known. The sequencing input was naive CD4+ T cells from blood. All receptors come from a woman in her 30s with type 1 diabetes.

The chain links TRBV7-9 to TRBJ2-3; D unresolved. The CDR3 runs 12 residues. Germline CDR1 and CDR2: SEHNR and FQNEAQ (reference sequence). V was shortened by 5 bases and J by 5 bases, with 8 bases between the two germline ends. As DNA, the CDR3 is TGTGCCAGCAGCCAAATCAAAGATACGCAGTATTTT. Encoded protein: CASSQIKDTQYF.

This chain links TRBV7-3 with TRBJ2-1, with 10 bases lining up with TRBD2. V dropped 5 bases and J dropped 8; count of bases not matched to a gene: 9. From germline, CDR1 is SGHTA and CDR2 FQGTGA. This CDR3 has 15 residues. The CDR3 protein is CASSPLAGRGDEQFF. CDR3 DNA sequence: TGTGCCAGCAGCCCACTAGCGGGGAGGGGCGATGAGCAGTTCTTC.

The chain combines TRBV2 with TRBJ1-5; D ambiguous. Trimming shortened V by 7 bases and J by 4 bases, and 20 bases separated the two germline ends. Germline lookup yields CDR1 SNHLY and CDR2 FYNNEI. The CDR3 is 16 amino acids. CDR3 sequence (DNA): TGTGCCAGCAAGAGAGACGAGGGCCTACTTAATCAGCCCCAGCATTTT. This codes for CASKRDEGLLNQPQHF.

In this sample, this clone turned up a few times. The gene calls are TRBV2 and TRBJ2-1; D unclear. V lost 3 bases and J lost 4, with 22 bases in between. This CDR3 has 18 residues. CDR1 and CDR2 from the germline V gene are SNHLY and FYNNEI. The CDR3 DNA reads as TGTGCCAGCAGTGACGGCAGCTCGAGCCAGTGGGCTTACAATGAGCAGTTCTTC. As protein: CASSDGSSSQWAYNEQFF.

This chain connects TRBV2 to TRBJ2-7; 7 bases are a match to TRBD1. V dropped 5 bases and J dropped 4; count of bases not matched to a gene: 8. Germline lookup yields CDR1 SNHLY and CDR2 FYNNEI. CDR3 length equals 14 residues. The CDR3: CASSPTGVGYEQYF. CDR3 nucleotides: TGTGCCAGCAGTCCTACAGGGGTGGGGTACGAGCAGTACTTC.

This clone has more than one count but fewer than ten. This rearrangement joins TRBV15 to TRBJ1-4, with D uncertain. From germline, CDR1 is LNHNV and CDR2 YYDKDF (reference sequence). There are 15 residues in the CDR3. V was clipped by 0 bases and J by 4 bases, with 9 bases between them. The CDR3 loop is CATSRDQVDNEKLFF. The DNA for the CDR3 is TGTGCCACCAGCAGAGATCAGGTTGATAATGAAAAACTGTTTTTT.

The chain links TRBV6-4 to TRBJ1-5, with 7 bases that match TRBD1. The germline V gene encodes CDR1 MRHNA and CDR2 SNTAGT. This CDR3 has 15 amino acids. Germline trimming cut 7 bases from V and 4 bases from J; bases unmatched to any gene: 10. The CDR3 here is CASTTGQLWNQPQHF. The CDR3 DNA reads TGTGCCAGCACGACGGGACAGCTATGGAATCAGCCCCAGCATTTT.

This clone was seen only a few times. CDR3 sequence (DNA): TGTGCCAGCAGTTACTCGTCTACCGGGAGAGGCGATGAGCAGTTCTTC. Translated, it gives CASSYSSTGRGDEQFF. This chain links TRBV6-5 with TRBJ2-1, with D maybe TRBD2 (6 bases). The CDR3 extends over 16 amino acids. From germline, CDR1 is MNHEY and CDR2 SVGAGI. V lost 0 bases, J lost 8 bases, and 17 bases lay in between.

This clone was seen a few times. The chain carries TRBV30 and TRBJ2-3, with a tentative D call TRBD1 (6 bases). This CDR3 comprises 12 residues. Trimming left V 4 bases short and J 7 bases short, with 12 bases between. Germline V CDR1 and CDR2: GTSNPN, SVGIG (reference sequence). This CDR3 reads CAWNVGGNTQYF. CDR3 nucleotides: TGTGCCTGGAATGTAGGGGGTAATACGCAGTATTTT.

The chain has TRBV4-2 and TRBJ2-7, with 9 bases identical to TRBD2. The junction had 10 bases not matched to a gene; V was cut back by 3 bases and J by 4 bases. Germline-derived CDR1 and CDR2 are LGHNA and YNFKEQ. The CDR3 is 16 residues long. The CDR3 sequence is CASSHAPGAGGYEQYF. CDR3 DNA sequence: TGTGCCAGCAGCCACGCCCCGGGGGCGGGAGGGTACGAGCAGTACTTC.

This clone was counted a single time. The chain has TRBV9 and TRBJ2-1; 8 bases agree with TRBD2. This CDR3 contains 12 residues. Per germline, CDR1 SGDLS and CDR2 YYNGEE. Losses at the gene ends were 7 bases for V and 14 bases for J; bases not matched to a gene: 11. CDR3 sequence: CASGTGGPSEFF. CDR3 nucleotides: TGTGCCAGCGGGACGGGAGGGCCTTCGGAGTTCTTC.

The table lists this clone with a few counts. The chain joins TRBV7-9 to TRBJ2-3; 12 nucleotides match TRBD2. The CDR3 covers 19 residues. Germline V gene data show CDR1 as SEHNR and CDR2 as FQNEAQ (reference sequence). V lost 5 bases, J lost 0 bases, and 12 bases stayed unmatched. CDR3 sequence reads: CASSPTGGGLAGSTDTQYF. CDR3 coding DNA: TGTGCCAGCAGCCCGACAGGGGGCGGACTAGCGGGAAGCACAGATACGCAGTATTTT.

Worth noting for this clone: Other DNA variants within this sample encode the same CDR3. This chain links TRBV5-6 with TRBJ2-5; D gene uncertain. Germline V gene sequence: CDR1 SGHDT, CDR2 YYEEEE. V lost 2 bases to trimming and J lost 5 bases, with 4 bases between them. This CDR3 is built from 11 residues. The CDR3 is CASSLRETQYF. The CDR3 DNA sequence: TGTGCCAGCAGCTTACGGGAGACCCAGTACTTC.

V is TRBV11-2 and J is TRBJ1-4; no clear D. This CDR3 comprises 13 residues. The germline V and J ends were trimmed by 3 bases and 8 bases, with 10 bases remaining between them. From germline, CDR1 is SGHAT and CDR2 FQNNGV. In DNA, the CDR3 is TGTGCCAGCAGCTTTTCAAGAGGGGAAAAACTGTTTTTT. This codes for CASSFSRGEKLFF.

A few counts support this clone. The CDR3 DNA is TGTGCCAGCAGCCAAGAAATGGCTAGCGGGAATCCGAACATTCAGTACTTC. Translation gives CASSQEMASGNPNIQYF. This chain links TRBV4-2 with TRBJ2-4, with TRBD2 matching over 9 bases. The junction had 10 bases not matched to a gene; V was cut back by 0 bases and J by 7 bases. CDR3 size: 17 residues. CDR1 is LGHNA and CDR2 is YNFKEQ in the germline V gene.

The rearrangement links TRBV18 to TRBJ2-5; 8 bases fit TRBD1. The CDR3 extends over 16 amino acids. CDR1 and CDR2 from the germline V gene are KGHSH and LQKENI. The J segment lost 2 bases and the V segment lost 0 bases, leaving 5 bases of the junction unmatched. As DNA, the CDR3 is TGTGCCAGCTCACCACCGACTGGGACAGGACAAGAGACCCAGTACTTC. Amino acid sequence: CASSPPTGTGQETQYF.

This clone has just one count. V and J are TRBV28 and TRBJ1-2, with 8 bases matching TRBD1. Germline V lookup: CDR1 MDHEN, CDR2 SYDVKM. V lost 4 bases to trimming and J lost 4 bases; unmatched junction nucleotides: 5. The CDR3 contains 14 residues. The CDR3 reads CASSWGQARYGYTF. DNA for the CDR3: TGTGCCAGCAGTTGGGGACAGGCCCGCTATGGCTACACCTTC.

This clone came up a few times. In nucleotides, the CDR3 is TGTGCCAGCAGCTTATCCAGCGGGATGAATGAGCAGTTCTTC. Its translation is CASSLSSGMNEQFF. The chain uses TRBV7-3 and TRBJ2-1, with 7 nucleotides matching TRBD2. With V trimmed by 2 bases and J by 7 bases, 5 bases remained unmatched. The V gene's germline CDR1 is SGHTA and CDR2 FQGTGA. The length of the CDR3 is 14 residues. Supplemented by reference TRBV7-3 and TRBJ2-1, the full variable domain reads GAGVSQTPSNKVTEKGKYVELRCDPISGHTALYWYRQSLGQGPEFLIYFQGTGAADDSGLPNDRFFAVRPEGSVSTLKIQRTERGDSAVYLCASSLSSGMNEQFFGPGTRLTVL.

The rearrangement links TRBV6-5 to TRBJ1-1; the D gene is possibly TRBD1 (5 bases). V lost 3 bases and J 1 base, leaving 9 bases between the germline ends. Germline loops: CDR1 MNHEY, CDR2 SVGAGI. This CDR3 region has 14 residues. CDR3 coding DNA: TGTGCCAGCAGTTATAGCAGGGCGAACACTGAAGCTTTCTTT. Protein product: CASSYSRANTEAFF.

The chain carries TRBV11-2 and TRBJ2-1; D not certain. V was cut by 5 bases and J by 7 bases, with 12 bases left in between. The germline gives CDR1 SGHAT, CDR2 FQNNGV. The CDR3 runs to 13 residues. CDR3 sequence: CASSAQTANEQFF. The CDR3 nucleotides read TGTGCCAGCAGCGCCCAGACTGCAAATGAGCAGTTCTTC.

This clone has only a few counts. The V gene is TRBV9, the J gene TRBJ2-7, with D uncertain. This CDR3 contains 15 residues. Germline CDR1 reads SGDLS; CDR2 reads YYNGEE. Deletions cut 3 bases from V and 1 base from J, with 14 bases between. The CDR3 reads CASSGADSKSYEQYF. CDR3 in DNA: TGTGCCAGCAGCGGTGCCGACTCGAAATCCTACGAGCAGTACTTC.

This clone was seen more than once but under ten times. CDR3 loop: CAWSWTGGGYNEQFF. In DNA form, the CDR3 reads TGTGCCTGGAGTTGGACAGGGGGTGGGTATAATGAGCAGTTCTTC. V and J are TRBV30 and TRBJ2-1; 10 bases line up with TRBD1. This CDR3 spans 15 amino acids. Germline assignment: CDR1 GTSNPN and CDR2 SVGIG (reference sequence). The ends lost 2 bases at V and 7 bases at J; junction bases unmatched: 8.

The chain recombines TRBV30 with TRBJ2-4; D unclear. CDR3 length: 11 amino acids. From germline, CDR1 is GTSNPN and CDR2 SVGIG (reference sequence). The V end was cut by 1 base, the J end by 8 bases, with 6 bases between. CDR3: CAWSEQDIQYF. The DNA for the CDR3 is TGTGCCTGGAGTGAGCAGGACATTCAGTACTTC. Variable domain in full (rest from reference TRBV30 and TRBJ2-4): SQTIHQWPATLVQPVGSPLSLECTVEGTSNPNLYWYRQAAGRGLQLLFYSVGIGQISSEVPQNLSASRPQDRQFILSSKKLLLSDSGFYLCAWSEQDIQYFGAGTRLSVL.

V gene TRBV28 combines with J gene TRBJ2-1; D perhaps matches TRBD1 (6 bases). From germline, CDR1 is MDHEN and CDR2 SYDVKM. Trimming took 9 bases from V and 2 from J, leaving 14 bases between them. CDR3 length equals 14 residues. In nucleotides, the CDR3 is TGTGCCAGTTATACAGGGTCGGCCTACAATGAGCAGTTCTTC. It translates to CASYTGSAYNEQFF.

This clone showed up just a few times. The chain has TRBV7-9 and TRBJ1-2, with TRBD1 as a possible D gene (6 bases). The CDR3 is made up of 15 amino acids. CDR1 is SEHNR and CDR2 is FQNEAQ in the germline V gene (reference sequence). Trimming took off 2 bases at V and 8 bases at J, with 18 bases between the two ends. The CDR3 DNA is TGTGCCAGCAGCTTACCGATCGACCAGGGGTCCGGCTACACCTTC. It translates to CASSLPIDQGSGYTF.

The J gene is TRBJ1-5, the V gene TRBV7-6; 7 bases match TRBD1. The CDR3 is 16 amino acids. Germline assignment: CDR1 SGHVS and CDR2 FNYEAQ. V lost 2 bases, J lost 0 bases, and 4 bases stayed unmatched. For the CDR3, the DNA is TGTGCCAGCAGCTTAACCGGACAGGATAGCAATCAGCCCCAGCATTTT. Its translation: CASSLTGQDSNQPQHF.

The rearrangement joins TRBV7-9 to TRBJ1-2; possibly TRBD1 for D (5 bases). From germline, CDR1 is SEHNR and CDR2 FQNEAQ (reference sequence). This CDR3 spans 15 amino acids. The V end was cut by 8 bases, the J end by 1 base, with 17 bases between. The CDR3 nucleotides read TGTGCCAGCCGCCCCCTCATGACAGTTAACTATGGCTACACCTTC. It codes for CASRPLMTVNYGYTF.

The rearrangement uses TRBV5-8 and TRBJ2-5; D not resolved. Germline V gene data show CDR1 as SGHTS and CDR2 as YDEGEE. The CDR3 runs to 13 residues. V gave up 3 bases and J gave up 5 bases, with 11 bases separating them. The CDR3: CASSSVGIETQYF. CDR3 nucleotide sequence: TGTGCCAGCAGCTCGGTGGGCATCGAGACCCAGTACTTC.

V and J are TRBV5-1 and TRBJ1-2; D is possibly TRBD1 (6 bases). Trimming cost V 0 bases and J 3 bases, with 9 bases left between them. The CDR3 is made up of 14 amino acids. Germline V gives CDR1 SGHRS, CDR2 YFSETQ. DNA for the CDR3: TGCGCCAGCAGCTTGGCCCCAGGGGACTATGGCTACACCTTC. Its translation is CASSLAPGDYGYTF. Full variable domain (remainder filled in from reference TRBV5-1 and TRBJ1-2): KAGVTQTPRYLIKTRGQQVTLSCSPISGHRSVSWYQQTPGQGLQFLFEYFSETQRNKGNFPGRFSGRQFSNSRSEMNVSTLELGDSALYLCASSLAPGDYGYTFGSGTRLTVV.

The gene calls are TRBV29-1 and TRBJ2-1, with D maybe TRBD2 (5 bases). Germline CDR1 SQVTM, CDR2 ANQGSEA. With 5 bases removed from V and 0 bases from J, the gap between germline ends came to 17 bases. This CDR3 comprises 16 residues. The CDR3 DNA reads TGCAGCGTTCTATCAGCGGTAAGGAGCTCCTACAATGAGCAGTTCTTC. Encoded protein: CSVLSAVRSSYNEQFF.

This chain joins TRBV2 and TRBJ1-5; 8 nucleotides match TRBD1. With 6 bases clipped from V and 6 bases from J, the junction kept 10 bases outside the gene matches. This CDR3 contains 15 residues. Germline CDR1 reads SNHLY; CDR2 reads FYNNEI. CDR3: CASRSGQGWFQPQHF. CDR3 nucleotides: TGTGCCAGCAGATCAGGACAGGGATGGTTTCAGCCCCAGCATTTT.

This chain links TRBV7-9 with TRBJ2-3; D is possibly TRBD2 (5 bases). This CDR3 contains 15 residues. Germline V gene lookup returns CDR1 SEHNR and CDR2 FQNEAQ (reference sequence). The germline V and J ends were trimmed by 3 bases and 0 bases, with 10 bases remaining between them. The CDR3 nucleotides read TGTGCCAGCAGCTTCAGGACGGGAAGCACAGATACGCAGTATTTT. Protein: CASSFRTGSTDTQYF.